This T cell receptor (beta chain) was recovered during a study of regulatory T cells in long-lasting Graves disease. Study-wide context: For under 3 months, newly diagnosed Graves' patients had been taking antithyroid drugs.

A note on this clonotype: The conserved phenylalanine or tryptophan is not found at the CDR3 terminus, so this likely reflects a read error.

In building TCR beta libraries, iRepertoire HTBI primers were used together with Arm-PCR of CDR3 regions. Each CDR3 protein is one row after TCRdb ran MiXCR on the multiplex PCR reads. Of hundreds of thousands of distinct CDR3 sequences listed, 16% are singletons. V lost 1 base and J lost 3, with 13 bases in between. CDR3 length equals 16 residues. CDR1 is LNHDA, CDR2 SQIVND, per germline (reference sequence). Noted time point: newly diagnosed GD, antithyroid drugs for less than 3 months. Making the TCR library involved RNA that had been extracted from PBMCs. These data also formed part of another study, on T cells in Graves' hyperthyroidism and ophthalmopathy. From that report: First-round RT-PCR targeting the TCR CDR3 was performed with the HTBI primer set.

V and J are TRBV19 and TRBJ2-1; D remains unclear. This sample comprised peripheral blood mononuclear cells (PBMCs), obtained at new diagnosis, from a patient treated with antithyroid drugs. This TCR came from a woman in her twenties or thirties with Graves disease. CDR3 nucleotide sequence: TGTGCCAGTAGTATAGCAGCCGGATGGGGCTACAATGAGCAGTTCGTC. Translation: CASSIAAGWGYNEQFV.